One TCR beta chain is described in this entry. This record belongs to a study of spatial heterogeneity in lung cancer. Study-wide background: Consistently, beta-chain sequences turned up in larger numbers than alpha-chain sequences did. Mean representation of each unique TCR and UMI combination in the raw reads exceeded 8.5 occurrences.

TCRdb re-derived calls from the 5' RACE reads in MiXCR, one entry per CDR3 protein. The repertoire holds hundreds of distinct CDR3 sequences, approximately 35% seen once, with around 13% in the top ten. Germline loops: CDR1 SEHNR, CDR2 FQNEAQ (reference sequence). The CDR3 runs 14 residues. V was clipped by 1 base and J by 6 bases, with 13 bases between them. Sample time point: sample taken at primary tumor resection. A total of fewer than 80 untreated early-stage non-small cell lung cancer patients served as donors. The input material, whole RNA from tumor, nontumor lung or frozen PBMC, was sequenced unsorted.

Sample: normal lung tissue next to the tumor, taken at surgery. This clonotype was obtained from a male donor with early-stage non-small cell lung cancer. The V gene is TRBV7-9, the J gene TRBJ2-7; possibly TRBD2 for D (6 bases). The CDR3 here is CASSLEPLGGEQYF. CDR3 DNA sequence: TGTGCCAGCAGCTTAGAACCCCTCGGGGGCGAGCAGTACTTC. Complete variable domain (other parts from reference TRBV7-9 and TRBJ2-7): DTGVSQNPRHKITKRGQNVTFRCDPISEHNRLYWYRQTLGQGPEFLTYFQNEAQLEKSRLLSDRFSAERPKGSFSTLEIQRTEQGDSAMYLCASSLEPLGGEQYFGPGTRLTVT.